The 2 T cell receptor beta chains presented below share a single source sample, sequenced in a study of CD8 T cells in ankylosing spondylitis. TCRdb re-analysed the 5' RACE reads in MiXCR, keeping a single row per CDR3 protein. The sample lists about 320,000 distinct CDR3 sequences, around 10% occurring once. The specimen sequenced was blood, either unsorted or a sorted T cell fraction (not recorded which). These TCRs come from a female donor with ankylosing spondylitis or in good health (not recorded which).

Many counts were recorded for this clonotype. J is TRBJ2-1 and V is TRBV20-1, with D unresolved. Per the germline V gene, CDR1 is DFQATT and CDR2 is SNEGSKA (reference sequence). The CDR3 consists of 13 residues. Trimming removed 5 bases at V and 0 bases at J, with 8 bases between. CDR3: CSAPAGSYNEQFF. The CDR3, as DNA: TGCAGTGCTCCGGCAGGCTCCTACAATGAGCAGTTCTTC.

This clonotype was seen repeatedly, ten times or more. The V gene is TRBV5-1, the J gene TRBJ1-1, with 9 bases lining up with TRBD1. Losses at the gene ends were 4 bases for V and 0 bases for J; bases not matched to a gene: 13. This CDR3 spans 18 amino acids. Germline V lookup: CDR1 SGHRS, CDR2 YFSETQ. CDR3 region: CASSLGAGTGIVNTEAFF. As DNA, the CDR3 is TGCGCCAGCAGCCTCGGGGCAGGGACAGGGATTGTGAACACTGAAGCTTTCTTT. The entire variable domain, with the rest obtained from reference TRBV5-1 and TRBJ1-1, is as follows: KAGVTQTPRYLIKTRGQQVTLSCSPISGHRSVSWYQQTPGQGLQFLFEYFSETQRNKGNFPGRFSGRQFSNSRSEMNVSTLELGDSALYLCASSLGAGTGIVNTEAFFGQGTRLTVV.